Here is one T cell receptor (beta chain) with its context. There were roughly 0.95-10 million cryopreserved PBMC in the samples before DNA extraction. This sample is drawn from a study of long-term antiretroviral therapy in people with HIV. Assay version v3.0 of immunoSEQ was used, and it was run at survey level. Assay used: immunoSEQ multiplex PCR; TCRdb lists only in-frame clones, some missing. The sample lists roughly 16,000 clones, about 95% occurring once. From germline, CDR1 is SEHNR and CDR2 FQNEAQ (reference sequence). CDR3 length: 14 residues. Trimming took 5 bases from V and 4 from J; bases not matched to a gene: 6.

V is TRBV7-9 and J is TRBJ2-3; 7 bases are shared with TRBD2. This TCR was recovered from a man aged 25-45 years with HIV. The sample in question was unsorted PBMCs, obtained 10 to 12 years after starting antiretroviral therapy. CDR3 region: CASSGGLIADTQYF. In DNA form, the CDR3 reads TGTGCCAGCAGCGGGGGACTAATCGCAGATACGCAGTATTTT.